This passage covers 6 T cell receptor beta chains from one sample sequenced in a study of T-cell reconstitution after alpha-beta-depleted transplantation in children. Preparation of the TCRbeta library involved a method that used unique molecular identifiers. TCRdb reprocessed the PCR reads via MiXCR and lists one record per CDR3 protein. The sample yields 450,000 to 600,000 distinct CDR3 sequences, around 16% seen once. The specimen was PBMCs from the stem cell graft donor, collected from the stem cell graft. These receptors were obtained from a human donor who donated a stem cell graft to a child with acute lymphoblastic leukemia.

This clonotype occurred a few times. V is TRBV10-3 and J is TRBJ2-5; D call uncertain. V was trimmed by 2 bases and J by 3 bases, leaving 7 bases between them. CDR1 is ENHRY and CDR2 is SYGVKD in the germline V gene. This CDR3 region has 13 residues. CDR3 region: CAISEAFKETQYF. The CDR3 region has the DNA TGTGCCATCAGTGAGGCTTTCAAAGAGACCCAGTACTTC.

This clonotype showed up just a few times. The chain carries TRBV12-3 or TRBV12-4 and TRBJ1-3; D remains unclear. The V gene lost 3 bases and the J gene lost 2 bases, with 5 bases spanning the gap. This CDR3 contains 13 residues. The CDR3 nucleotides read TGTGCCAGCAGTTTTGCGGCTGGAAACACCATATATTTT. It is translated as CASSFAAGNTIYF.

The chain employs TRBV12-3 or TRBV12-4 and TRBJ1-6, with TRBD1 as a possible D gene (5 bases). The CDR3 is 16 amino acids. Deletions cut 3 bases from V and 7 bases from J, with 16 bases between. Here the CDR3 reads CASSFGRAQPNSPLHF. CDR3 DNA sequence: TGTGCCAGCAGTTTCGGCAGGGCCCAACCAAATTCACCCCTCCACTTT.

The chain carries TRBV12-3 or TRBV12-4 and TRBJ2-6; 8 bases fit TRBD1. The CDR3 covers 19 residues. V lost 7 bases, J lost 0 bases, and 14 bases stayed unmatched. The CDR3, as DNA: TGTGCCAGCACCACCAACCGGGACAGGATAAGCTCTGGGGCCAACGTCCTGACTTTC. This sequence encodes CASTTNRDRISSGANVLTF.

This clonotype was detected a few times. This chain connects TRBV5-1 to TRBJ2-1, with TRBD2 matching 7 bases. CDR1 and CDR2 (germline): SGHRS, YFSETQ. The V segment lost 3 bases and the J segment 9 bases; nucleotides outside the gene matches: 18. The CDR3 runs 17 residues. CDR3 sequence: CASSWPDGLVNRGEQFF. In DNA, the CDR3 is TGCGCCAGCAGCTGGCCGGATGGACTAGTCAATAGGGGTGAGCAGTTCTTC.

In DNA, the CDR3 is TGTGCCAGCGGATTTAGCGGGAGTAAGTACAATGAGCAGTTCTTC. It encodes CASGFSGSKYNEQFF. The rearrangement joins TRBV6-1 to TRBJ2-1, with TRBD2 identical over 9 bases. Looked up from germline, CDR1 is MNHNS and CDR2 is SASEGT. The CDR3 consists of 15 residues. V lost 8 bases, J lost 4 bases, and 9 bases stayed unmatched.